This TCR beta chain derives from a study of T cells in Graves' hyperthyroidism and ophthalmopathy. TCR beta CDR3 region amplification was performed from RNA transcripts. In the first-round RT-PCR of the TCR CDR3, the HTBI primer set was used. A single record per CDR3 protein comes from TCRdb applying MiXCR to the multiplex PCR reads. The data contain 650,000 to 750,000 distinct CDR3 sequences, about 14% of them singletons. Participants, patients aged 18 to 65, had newly diagnosed hyperthyroidism with a duration under 2 months. A few counts support this clonotype. Germline V gene lookup returns CDR1 DFQATT and CDR2 SNEGSKA (reference sequence). Trimming took off 3 bases at V and 0 bases at J, with 4 bases between the two ends. The CDR3 totals 12 residues.

This sequence was found in a woman aged 18-29 years with Graves' hyperthyroidism. The sequenced material came from blood. The chain uses TRBV20-1 and TRBJ2-3; no clear D. CDR3 sequence (DNA): TGCAGTGCTAGCCGAAGCACAGATACGCAGTATTTT. This sequence encodes CSASRSTDTQYF.